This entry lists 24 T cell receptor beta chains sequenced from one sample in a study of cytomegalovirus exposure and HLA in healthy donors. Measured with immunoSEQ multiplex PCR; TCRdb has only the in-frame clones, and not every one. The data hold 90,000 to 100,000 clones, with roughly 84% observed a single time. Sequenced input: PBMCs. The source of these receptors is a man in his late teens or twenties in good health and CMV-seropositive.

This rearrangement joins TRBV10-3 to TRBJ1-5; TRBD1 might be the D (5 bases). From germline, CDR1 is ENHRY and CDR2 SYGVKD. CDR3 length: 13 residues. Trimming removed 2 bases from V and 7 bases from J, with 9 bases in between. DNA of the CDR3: TGTGCCATCAGTGAGCGGGGGGAACAGCCCCAGCATTTT. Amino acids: CAISERGEQPQHF.

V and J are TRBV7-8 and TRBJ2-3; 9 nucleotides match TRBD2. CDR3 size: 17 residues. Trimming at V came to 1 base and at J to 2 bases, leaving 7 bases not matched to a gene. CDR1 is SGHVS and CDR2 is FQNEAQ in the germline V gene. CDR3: CASSLVAGGPLTDTQYF. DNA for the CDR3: TGTGCCAGCAGCTTAGTGGCGGGGGGGCCCCTCACAGATACGCAGTATTTT. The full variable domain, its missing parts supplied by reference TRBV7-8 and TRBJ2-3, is GAGVSQSPRYKVAKRGQDVALRCDPISGHVSLFWYQQALGQGPEFLTYFQNEAQLDKSGLPSDRFFAERPEGSVSTLKIQRTQQEDSAVYLCASSLVAGGPLTDTQYFGPGTRLTVL.

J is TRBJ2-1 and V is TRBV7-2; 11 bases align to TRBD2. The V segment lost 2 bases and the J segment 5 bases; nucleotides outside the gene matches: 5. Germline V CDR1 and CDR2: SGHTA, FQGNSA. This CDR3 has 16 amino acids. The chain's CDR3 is CASSLSSGGVNNEQFF. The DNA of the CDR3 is TGTGCCAGCAGCTTAAGTAGCGGGGGGGTTAACAATGAGCAGTTCTTC.

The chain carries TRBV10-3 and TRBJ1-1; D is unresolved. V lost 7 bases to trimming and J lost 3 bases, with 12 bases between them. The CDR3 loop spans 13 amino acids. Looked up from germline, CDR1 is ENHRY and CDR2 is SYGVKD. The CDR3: CAITKTGDTEAFF. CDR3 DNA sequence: TGTGCCATCACCAAGACGGGAGACACTGAAGCTTTCTTT.

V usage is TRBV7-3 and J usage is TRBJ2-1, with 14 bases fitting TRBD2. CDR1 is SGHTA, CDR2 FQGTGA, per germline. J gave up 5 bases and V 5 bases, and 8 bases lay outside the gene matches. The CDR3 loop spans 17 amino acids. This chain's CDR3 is CASSPQGLAGENNEQFF. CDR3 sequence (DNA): TGTGCCAGCAGCCCGCAGGGACTAGCGGGGGAGAACAATGAGCAGTTCTTC.

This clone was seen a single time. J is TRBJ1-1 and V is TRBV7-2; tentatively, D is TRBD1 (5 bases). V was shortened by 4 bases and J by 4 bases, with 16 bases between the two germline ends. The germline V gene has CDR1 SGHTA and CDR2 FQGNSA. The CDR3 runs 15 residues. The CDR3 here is CASSSRGGSGTEAFF. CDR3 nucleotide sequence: TGTGCCAGCAGCTCTCGGGGGGGATCGGGCACTGAAGCTTTCTTT.

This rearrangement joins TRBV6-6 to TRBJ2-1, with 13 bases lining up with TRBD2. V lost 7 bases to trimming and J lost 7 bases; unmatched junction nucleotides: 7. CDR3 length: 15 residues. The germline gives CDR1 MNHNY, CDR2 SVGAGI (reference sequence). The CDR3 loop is CASNPLAGGLNEQFF. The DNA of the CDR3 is TGTGCCAGCAACCCACTAGCGGGAGGGTTAAATGAGCAGTTCTTC.

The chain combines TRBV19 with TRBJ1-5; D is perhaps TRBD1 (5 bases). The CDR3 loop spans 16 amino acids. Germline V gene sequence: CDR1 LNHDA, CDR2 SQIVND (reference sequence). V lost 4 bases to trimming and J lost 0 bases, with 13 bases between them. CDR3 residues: CASSTGAATSNQPQHF. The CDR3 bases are TGTGCCAGTAGTACTGGGGCAGCTACTAGCAATCAGCCCCAGCATTTT. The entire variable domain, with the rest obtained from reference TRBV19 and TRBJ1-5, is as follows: DGGITQSPKYLFRKEGQNVTLSCEQNLNHDAMYWYRQDPGQGLRLIYYSQIVNDFQKGDIAEGYSVSREKKESFPLTVTSAQKNPTAFYLCASSTGAATSNQPQHFGDGTRLSIL.

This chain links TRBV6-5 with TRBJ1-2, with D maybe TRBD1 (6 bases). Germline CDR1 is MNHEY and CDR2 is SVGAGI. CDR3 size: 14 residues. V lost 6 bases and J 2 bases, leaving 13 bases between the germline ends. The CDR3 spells CASSHGGHNYGYTF. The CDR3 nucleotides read TGTGCCAGCAGCCACGGGGGGCACAACTATGGCTACACCTTC.

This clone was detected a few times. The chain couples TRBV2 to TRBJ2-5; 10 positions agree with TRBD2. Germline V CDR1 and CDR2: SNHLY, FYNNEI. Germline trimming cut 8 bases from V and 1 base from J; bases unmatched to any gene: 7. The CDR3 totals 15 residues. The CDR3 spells CASGGSGGAQETQYF. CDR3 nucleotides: TGTGCCAGCGGCGGGAGCGGGGGGGCCCAAGAGACCCAGTACTTC. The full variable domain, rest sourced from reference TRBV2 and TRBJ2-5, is EPEVTQTPSHQVTQMGQEVILRCVPISNHLYFYWYRQILGQKVEFLVSFYNNEISEKSEIFDDQFSVERPDGSNFTLKIRSTKLEDSAMYFCASGGSGGAQETQYFGPGTRLLVL.

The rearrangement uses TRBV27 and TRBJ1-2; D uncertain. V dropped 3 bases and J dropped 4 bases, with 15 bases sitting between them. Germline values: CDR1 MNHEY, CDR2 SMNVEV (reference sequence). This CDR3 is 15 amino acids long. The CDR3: CASSFSLGDTYGYTF. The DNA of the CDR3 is TGTGCCAGCAGTTTTTCTTTAGGTGACACCTATGGCTACACCTTC.

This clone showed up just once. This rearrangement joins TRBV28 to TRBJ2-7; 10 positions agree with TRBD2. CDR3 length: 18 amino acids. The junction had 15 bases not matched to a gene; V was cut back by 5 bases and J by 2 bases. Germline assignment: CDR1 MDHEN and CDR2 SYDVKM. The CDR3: CASSPQWPTSGRPYEQYF. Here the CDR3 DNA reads TGTGCCAGCAGTCCCCAATGGCCGACTAGCGGGCGACCCTACGAGCAGTACTTC.

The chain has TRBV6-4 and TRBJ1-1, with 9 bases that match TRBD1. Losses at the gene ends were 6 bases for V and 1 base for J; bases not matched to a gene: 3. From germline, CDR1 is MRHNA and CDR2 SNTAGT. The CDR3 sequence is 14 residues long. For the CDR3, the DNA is TGTGCCAGCAGCCCGGGACAGGGGAACACTGAAGCTTTCTTT. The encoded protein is CASSPGQGNTEAFF.

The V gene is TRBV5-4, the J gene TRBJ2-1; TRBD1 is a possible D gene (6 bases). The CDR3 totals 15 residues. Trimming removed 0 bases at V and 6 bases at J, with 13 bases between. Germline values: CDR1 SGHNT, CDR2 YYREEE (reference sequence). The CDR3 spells CASSLAPGAGNEQFF. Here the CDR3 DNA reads TGTGCCAGCAGCTTGGCGCCAGGGGCAGGCAATGAGCAGTTCTTC.

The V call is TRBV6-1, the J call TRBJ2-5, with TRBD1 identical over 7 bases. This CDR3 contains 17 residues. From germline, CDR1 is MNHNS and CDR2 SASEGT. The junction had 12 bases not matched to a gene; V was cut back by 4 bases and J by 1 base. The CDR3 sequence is CASSGTGTAIFQETQYF. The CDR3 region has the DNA TGTGCCAGCAGTGGGACCGGGACAGCTATTTTCCAAGAGACCCAGTACTTC.

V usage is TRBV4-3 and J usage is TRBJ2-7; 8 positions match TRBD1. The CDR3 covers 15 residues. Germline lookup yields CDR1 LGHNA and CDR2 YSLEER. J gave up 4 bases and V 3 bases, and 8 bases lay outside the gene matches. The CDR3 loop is CASSQGGQGDYEQYF. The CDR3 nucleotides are TGCGCCAGCAGCCAGGGAGGACAGGGCGATTACGAGCAGTACTTC.

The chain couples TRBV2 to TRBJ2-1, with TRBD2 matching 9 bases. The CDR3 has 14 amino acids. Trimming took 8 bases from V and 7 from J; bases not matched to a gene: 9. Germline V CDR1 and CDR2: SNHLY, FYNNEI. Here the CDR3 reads CASRFSGSLNEQFF. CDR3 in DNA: TGTGCCAGCCGATTTAGCGGGAGTTTGAATGAGCAGTTCTTC.

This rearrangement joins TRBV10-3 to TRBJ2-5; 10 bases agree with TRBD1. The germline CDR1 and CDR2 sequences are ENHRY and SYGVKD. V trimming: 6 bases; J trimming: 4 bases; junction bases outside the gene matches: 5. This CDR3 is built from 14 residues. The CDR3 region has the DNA TGTGCCATCAGGGCGGGACAGGGGATAGAGACCCAGTACTTC. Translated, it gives CAIRAGQGIETQYF.

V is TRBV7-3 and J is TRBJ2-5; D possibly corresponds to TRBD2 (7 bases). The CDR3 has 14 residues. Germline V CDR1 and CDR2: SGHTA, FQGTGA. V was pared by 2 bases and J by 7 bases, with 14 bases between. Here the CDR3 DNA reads TGTGCCAGCAGCTTATCCCAGGGGAGGGCGACCCAGTACTTC. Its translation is CASSLSQGRATQYF.

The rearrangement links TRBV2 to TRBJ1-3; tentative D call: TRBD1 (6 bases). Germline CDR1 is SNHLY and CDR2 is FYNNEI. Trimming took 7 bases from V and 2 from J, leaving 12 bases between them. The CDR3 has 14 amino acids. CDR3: CASTPGGPGNTIYF. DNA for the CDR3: TGTGCCAGCACCCCGGGGGGGCCTGGAAACACCATATATTTT.

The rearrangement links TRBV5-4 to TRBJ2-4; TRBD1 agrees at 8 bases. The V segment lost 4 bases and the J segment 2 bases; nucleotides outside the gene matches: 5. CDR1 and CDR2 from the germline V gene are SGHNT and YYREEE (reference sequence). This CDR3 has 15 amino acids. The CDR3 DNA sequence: TGTGCCAGCAGCGGACAGGGCCGAACCAAAAACATTCAGTACTTC. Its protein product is CASSGQGRTKNIQYF.

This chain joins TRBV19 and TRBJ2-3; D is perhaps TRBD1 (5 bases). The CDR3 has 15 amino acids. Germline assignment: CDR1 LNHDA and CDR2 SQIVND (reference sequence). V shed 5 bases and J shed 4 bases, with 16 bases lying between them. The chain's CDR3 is CASSFQGPPPDTQYF. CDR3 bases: TGTGCCAGTAGTTTTCAGGGCCCTCCGCCAGATACGCAGTATTTT.

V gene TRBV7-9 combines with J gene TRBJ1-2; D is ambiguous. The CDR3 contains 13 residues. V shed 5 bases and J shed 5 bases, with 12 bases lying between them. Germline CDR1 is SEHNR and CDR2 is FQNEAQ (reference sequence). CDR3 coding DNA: TGTGCCAGCAGCCCTCGTCCCGGGTATGGCTACACCTTC. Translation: CASSPRPGYGYTF.

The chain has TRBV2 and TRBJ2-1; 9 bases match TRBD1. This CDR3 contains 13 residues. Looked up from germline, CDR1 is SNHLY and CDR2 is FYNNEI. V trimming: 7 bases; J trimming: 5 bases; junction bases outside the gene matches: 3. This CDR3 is CASTRDRDNEQFF. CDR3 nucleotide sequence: TGTGCCAGCACCAGGGACAGGGACAATGAGCAGTTCTTC.